The TCR beta chain described here comes from a study of regulatory dendritic cells for organ transplantation. This clone was seen just once. Its antigen is not identified. Sorted T cells were CFSE-labeled and cultured less than 6 days with allogeneic regulatory or mature dendritic cells at 1:10. Clones were read by immunoSEQ multiplex PCR, and TCRdb kept only the in-frame ones, dropping some. The sample gives about 5,200 clones, around 74% of which show up once; around 21% is in the top ten. The sequenced material came from memory CD8+ T cells from blood cultured with regulatory dendritic cells. The sample's subset: CD45RO+ memory T cells. The sequence derives from a human donor in good health.

CDR3 coding DNA: TGCGCCAGCAGCCAAGATAAGCGGGGACACAATGAGCAGTTCTTC. This encodes CASSQDKRGHNEQFF. The gene calls are TRBV4-3 and TRBJ2-1; 7 positions agree with TRBD2. CDR3 length: 15 residues. The germline V gene has CDR1 LGHNA and CDR2 YSLEER. The V segment lost 0 bases and the J segment 5 bases; nucleotides outside the gene matches: 4.